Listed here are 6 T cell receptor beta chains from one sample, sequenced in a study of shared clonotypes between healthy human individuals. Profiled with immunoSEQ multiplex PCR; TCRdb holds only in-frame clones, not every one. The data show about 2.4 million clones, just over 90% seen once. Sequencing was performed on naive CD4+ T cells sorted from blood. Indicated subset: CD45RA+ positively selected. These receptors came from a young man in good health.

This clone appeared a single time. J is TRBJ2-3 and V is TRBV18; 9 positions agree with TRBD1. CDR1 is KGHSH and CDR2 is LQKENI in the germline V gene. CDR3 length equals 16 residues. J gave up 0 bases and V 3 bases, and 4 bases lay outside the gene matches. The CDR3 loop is CASSPTGGPSTDTQYF. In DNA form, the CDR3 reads TGTGCCAGCTCACCGACAGGGGGGCCAAGCACAGATACGCAGTATTTT.

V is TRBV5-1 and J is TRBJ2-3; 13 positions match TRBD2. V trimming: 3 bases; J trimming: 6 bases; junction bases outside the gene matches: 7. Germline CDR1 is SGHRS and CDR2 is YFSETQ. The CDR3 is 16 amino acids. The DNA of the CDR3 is TGCGCCAGCAGCTATACTAGCGGGGGGGCCTTGGATACGCAGTATTTT. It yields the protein CASSYTSGGALDTQYF. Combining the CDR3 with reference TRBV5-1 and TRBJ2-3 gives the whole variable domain KAGVTQTPRYLIKTRGQQVTLSCSPISGHRSVSWYQQTPGQGLQFLFEYFSETQRNKGNFPGRFSGRQFSNSRSEMNVSTLELGDSALYLCASSYTSGGALDTQYFGPGTRLTVL.

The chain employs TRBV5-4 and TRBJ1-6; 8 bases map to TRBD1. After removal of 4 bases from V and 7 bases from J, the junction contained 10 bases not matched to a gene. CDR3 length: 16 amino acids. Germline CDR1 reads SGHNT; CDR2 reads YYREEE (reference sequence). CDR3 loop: CASSQTGTGLNSPLHF. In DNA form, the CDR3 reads TGTGCCAGCAGCCAAACCGGGACAGGCTTGAATTCACCCCTCCACTTT.

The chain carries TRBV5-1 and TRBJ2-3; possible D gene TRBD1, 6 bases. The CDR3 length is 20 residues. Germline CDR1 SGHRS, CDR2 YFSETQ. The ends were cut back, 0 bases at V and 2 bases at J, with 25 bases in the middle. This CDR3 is CASSLGGGTPSWSNTDTQYF. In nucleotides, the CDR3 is TGCGCCAGCAGCTTGGGAGGGGGAACGCCCTCGTGGTCAAACACAGATACGCAGTATTTT.

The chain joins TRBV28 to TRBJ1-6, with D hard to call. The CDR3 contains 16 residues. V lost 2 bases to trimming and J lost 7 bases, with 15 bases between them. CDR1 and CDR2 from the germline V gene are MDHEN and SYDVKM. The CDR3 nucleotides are TGTGCCAGCAGTTTACAAACTACAGCGTGGAATTCACCCCTCCACTTT. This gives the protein CASSLQTTAWNSPLHF.

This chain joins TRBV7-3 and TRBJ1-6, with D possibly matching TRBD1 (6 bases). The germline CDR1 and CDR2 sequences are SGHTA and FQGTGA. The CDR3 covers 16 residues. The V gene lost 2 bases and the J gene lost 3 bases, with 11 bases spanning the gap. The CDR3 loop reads CASSLFAGDYNSPLHF. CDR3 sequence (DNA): TGTGCCAGCAGCTTATTTGCAGGGGACTATAATTCACCCCTCCACTTT.